One and the same sample provided the 10 T cell receptor beta chains below, sequenced in a study of blood T cells in healthy people across ages. A second PCR, run for roughly 7 to 11 cycles, used a sample-barcoded 5' primer plus a J-beta primer mix. Using its own MiXCR run on the 5' RACE reads, TCRdb lists one record per CDR3 protein. The sample contains about 830,000 distinct CDR3 sequences, 58% of which appear only once. Sequencing input: blood. The source of these receptors is a man aged 25-40 years in good health.

V usage is TRBV20-1 and J usage is TRBJ2-5, with 8 bases fitting TRBD2. Per germline, CDR1 DFQATT and CDR2 SNEGSKA (reference sequence). The V segment lost 5 bases and the J segment 11 bases; nucleotides outside the gene matches: 19. The CDR3 is made up of 15 amino acids. Here the CDR3 reads CSALTLSGGNNEQYF. The CDR3 region has the DNA TGCAGTGCTCTTACCTTAAGCGGGGGAAACAATGAGCAGTACTTC.

The rearrangement links TRBV20-1 to TRBJ1-1; 9 bases match TRBD1. Germline-derived CDR1 and CDR2 are DFQATT and SNEGSKA (reference sequence). The CDR3 contains 17 residues. The trim removed 0 bases at V and 5 bases at J, leaving 13 bases unmatched. DNA for the CDR3: TGCAGTGCTAGAGACCGAAAGACAGGGGGTGGCGGGACTGAAGCTTTCTTT. Translation gives CSARDRKTGGGGTEAFF.

The chain employs TRBV6-5 and TRBJ2-5, with D maybe TRBD2 (5 bases). Trimming left V 0 bases short and J 11 bases short, with 16 bases between. The CDR3 runs 14 residues. The germline gives CDR1 MNHEY, CDR2 SVGAGI. The CDR3 is CASSYSNPPGEQYF. The CDR3 DNA sequence: TGTGCCAGCAGTTACTCGAATCCGCCCGGGGAGCAGTACTTC.

The rearrangement links TRBV19 to TRBJ2-1, with a tentative D call TRBD2 (6 bases). The J call is uncertain, as TRBJ2-7 better fits the DNA end. CDR1 and CDR2 from the germline V gene are LNHDA and SQIVND (reference sequence). There are 12 residues in the CDR3. CDR3 bases: TGTGCCAGTAGTATGGAGGGATACGAGCAGTACTTC. Amino acids: CASSMEGYEQYF.

The rearrangement joins TRBV27 to TRBJ1-4; 7 nucleotides line up with TRBD1. The CDR3 runs to 17 residues. CDR1 is MNHEY, CDR2 SMNVEV, per germline (reference sequence). Trimming removed 3 bases from V and 1 base from J; junction bases left unmatched: 8. Here the CDR3 DNA reads TGTGCCAGCAGTTTGGCTGGGTGGGACAGAACTAATGAAAAACTGTTTTTT. It codes for CASSLAGWDRTNEKLFF.

In its sample, this clonotype was seen a few times. The chain recombines TRBV29-1 with TRBJ2-5; D is unclear. V was shortened by 4 bases and J by 5 bases, with 14 bases between the two germline ends. The germline V gene encodes CDR1 SQVTM and CDR2 ANQGSEA. CDR3 length: 13 residues. The CDR3 nucleotides are TGCAGCGTTGGGCGGCAAAGCCGCGAGACCCAGTACTTC. It codes for CSVGRQSRETQYF.

This chain links TRBV20-1 with TRBJ2-4; weak D call: TRBD2 (5 bases). Germline V gene data show CDR1 as DFQATT and CDR2 as SNEGSKA (reference sequence). The CDR3 has 13 residues. Trimming took off 4 bases at V and 13 bases at J, with 20 bases between the two ends. This CDR3 is CSATLPSRDEQYF. The CDR3 region has the DNA TGCAGTGCTACCCTTCCTAGCCGGGATGAGCAGTACTTC.

This clonotype was counted between two and nine times. This rearrangement joins TRBV29-1 to TRBJ2-5; TRBD1 or TRBD2 may be the D gene (5 bases each). V lost 6 bases and J 3 bases, leaving 20 bases between the germline ends. Germline CDR1 is SQVTM and CDR2 is ANQGSEA. CDR3 length: 15 amino acids. The CDR3 DNA follows: TGCAGCGTCGAAAATTGGGACGCAGGAGAAGAGACCCAGTACTTC. Translation: CSVENWDAGEETQYF.

The chain links TRBV7-2 to TRBJ2-7; D remains ambiguous. CDR1 SGHTA and CDR2 FQGNSA come from the germline V gene. Trimming removed 5 bases at V and 3 bases at J, with 11 bases between. The CDR3 spans 13 residues. The CDR3 region is CASSPSSNYEQYF. The CDR3 region has the DNA TGTGCCAGCAGCCCGAGCTCCAACTACGAGCAGTACTTC. The full variable domain, in which reference TRBV7-2 and TRBJ2-7 provide the parts outside the CDR3, is GAGVSQSPSNKVTEKGKDVELRCDPISGHTALYWYRQSLGQGLEFLIYFQGNSAPDKSGLPSDRFSAERTGGSVSTLTIQRTQQEDSAVYLCASSPSSNYEQYFGPGTRLTVT.

This chain connects TRBV28 to TRBJ1-6; D is unclear. This CDR3 has 17 residues. CDR1 is MDHEN and CDR2 is SYDVKM in the germline V gene. V was pared by 2 bases and J by 10 bases, with 21 bases between. The CDR3 bases are TGTGCCAGCAGTTTAGTTTTGGCCACCCGGGTTAACTCACCCCTCCACTTT. This translates into CASSLVLATRVNSPLHF.